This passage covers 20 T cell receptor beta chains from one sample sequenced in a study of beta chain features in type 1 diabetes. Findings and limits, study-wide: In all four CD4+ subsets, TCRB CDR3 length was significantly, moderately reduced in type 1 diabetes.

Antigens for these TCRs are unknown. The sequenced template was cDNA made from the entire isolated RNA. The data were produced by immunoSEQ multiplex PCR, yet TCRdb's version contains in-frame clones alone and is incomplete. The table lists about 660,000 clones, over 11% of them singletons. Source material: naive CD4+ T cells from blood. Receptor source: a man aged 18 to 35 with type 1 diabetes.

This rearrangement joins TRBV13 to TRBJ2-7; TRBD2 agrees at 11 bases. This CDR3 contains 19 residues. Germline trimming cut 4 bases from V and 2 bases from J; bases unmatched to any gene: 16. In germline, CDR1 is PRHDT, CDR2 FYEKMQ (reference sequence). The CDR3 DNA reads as TGTGCCAGCAGCTCGATGTCCCGGACCGGGACTAGCGGTCCCTACGAGCAGTACTTC. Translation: CASSSMSRTGTSGPYEQYF. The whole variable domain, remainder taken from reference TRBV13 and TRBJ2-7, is AAGVIQSPRHLIKEKRETATLKCYPIPRHDTVYWYQQGPGQDPQFLISFYEKMQSDKGSIPDRFSAQQFSDYHSELNMSSLELGDSALYFCASSSMSRTGTSGPYEQYFGPGTRLTVT.

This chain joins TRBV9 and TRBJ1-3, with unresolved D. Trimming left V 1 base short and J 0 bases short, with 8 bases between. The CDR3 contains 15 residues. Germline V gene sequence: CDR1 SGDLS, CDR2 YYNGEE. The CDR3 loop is CASSVLPVSGNTIYF. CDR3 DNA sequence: TGTGCCAGCAGCGTACTCCCAGTCTCTGGAAACACCATATATTTT.

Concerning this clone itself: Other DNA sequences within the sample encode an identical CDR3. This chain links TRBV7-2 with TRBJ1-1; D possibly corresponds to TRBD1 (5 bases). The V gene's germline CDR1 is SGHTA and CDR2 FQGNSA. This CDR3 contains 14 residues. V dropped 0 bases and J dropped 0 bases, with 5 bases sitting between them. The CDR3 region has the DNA TGTGCCAGCAGCTTAGCAGGGGTGAACACTGAAGCTTTCTTT. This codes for CASSLAGVNTEAFF.

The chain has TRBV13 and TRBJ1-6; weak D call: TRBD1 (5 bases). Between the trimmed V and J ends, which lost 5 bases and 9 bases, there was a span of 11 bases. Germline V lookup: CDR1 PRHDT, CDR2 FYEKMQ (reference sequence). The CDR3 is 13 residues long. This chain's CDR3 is CASSLRAASPLHF. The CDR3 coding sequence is TGTGCCAGCAGCCTCAGGGCGGCTTCACCCCTCCACTTT. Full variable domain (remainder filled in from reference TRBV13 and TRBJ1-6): AAGVIQSPRHLIKEKRETATLKCYPIPRHDTVYWYQQGPGQDPQFLISFYEKMQSDKGSIPDRFSAQQFSDYHSELNMSSLELGDSALYFCASSLRAASPLHFGNGTRLTVT.

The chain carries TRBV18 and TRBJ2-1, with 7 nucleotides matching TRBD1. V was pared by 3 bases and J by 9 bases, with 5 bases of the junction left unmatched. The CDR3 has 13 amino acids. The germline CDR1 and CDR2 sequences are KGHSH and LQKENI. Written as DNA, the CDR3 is TGTGCCAGCTCACCTACAGGGGAAGCTGAGCAGTTCTTC. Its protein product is CASSPTGEAEQFF. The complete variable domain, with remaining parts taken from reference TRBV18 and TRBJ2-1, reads NAGVMQNPRHLVRRRGQEARLRCSPMKGHSHVYWYRQLPEEGLKFMVYLQKENIIDESGMPKERFSAEFPKEGPSILRIQQVVRGDSAAYFCASSPTGEAEQFFGPGTRLTVL.

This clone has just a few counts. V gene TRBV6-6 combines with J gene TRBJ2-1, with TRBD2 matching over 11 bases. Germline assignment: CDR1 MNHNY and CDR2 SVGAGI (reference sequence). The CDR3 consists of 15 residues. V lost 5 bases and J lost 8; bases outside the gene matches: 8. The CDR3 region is CASSPLAGGQYEQFF. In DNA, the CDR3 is TGTGCCAGCAGTCCGTTAGCGGGAGGGCAGTATGAGCAGTTCTTC.

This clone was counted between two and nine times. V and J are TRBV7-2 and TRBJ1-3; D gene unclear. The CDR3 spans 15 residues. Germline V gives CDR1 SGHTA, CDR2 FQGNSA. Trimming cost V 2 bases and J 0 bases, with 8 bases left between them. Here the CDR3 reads CASSLNRGSGNTIYF. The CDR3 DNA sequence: TGTGCCAGCAGCTTAAACCGGGGCTCTGGAAACACCATATATTTT.

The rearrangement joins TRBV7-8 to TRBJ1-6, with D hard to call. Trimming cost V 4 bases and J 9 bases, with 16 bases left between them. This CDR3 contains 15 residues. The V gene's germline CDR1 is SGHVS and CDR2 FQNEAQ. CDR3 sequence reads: CASSSGRIVGSPLHF. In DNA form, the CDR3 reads TGTGCCAGCAGCTCCGGGCGGATTGTCGGTTCACCCCTCCACTTT.

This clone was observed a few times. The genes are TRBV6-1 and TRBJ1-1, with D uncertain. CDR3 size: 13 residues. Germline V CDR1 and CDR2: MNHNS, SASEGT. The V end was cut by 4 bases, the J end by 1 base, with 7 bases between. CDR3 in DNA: TGTGCCAGCAGTGGTGGATCGAACACTGAAGCTTTCTTT. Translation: CASSGGSNTEAFF.

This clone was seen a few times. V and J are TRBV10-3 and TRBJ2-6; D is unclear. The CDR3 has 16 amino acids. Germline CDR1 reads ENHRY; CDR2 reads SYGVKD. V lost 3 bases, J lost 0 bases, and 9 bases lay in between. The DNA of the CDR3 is TGTGCCATCAGTGAAGGTAGTGGCTCTGGGGCCAACGTCCTGACTTTC. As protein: CAISEGSGSGANVLTF.

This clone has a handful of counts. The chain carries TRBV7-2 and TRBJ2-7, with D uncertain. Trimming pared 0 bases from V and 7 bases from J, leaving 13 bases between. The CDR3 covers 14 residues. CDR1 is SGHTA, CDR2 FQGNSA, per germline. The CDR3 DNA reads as TGTGCCAGCAGCTTAGCGGGAATCCTTGGTGAGCAGTACTTC. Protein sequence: CASSLAGILGEQYF.

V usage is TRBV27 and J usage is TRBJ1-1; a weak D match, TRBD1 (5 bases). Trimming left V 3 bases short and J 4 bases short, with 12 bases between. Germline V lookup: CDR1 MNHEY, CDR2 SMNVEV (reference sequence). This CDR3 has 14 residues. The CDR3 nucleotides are TGTGCCAGCAGTTTGGGGGAAATCGGCACTGAAGCTTTCTTT. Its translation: CASSLGEIGTEAFF.

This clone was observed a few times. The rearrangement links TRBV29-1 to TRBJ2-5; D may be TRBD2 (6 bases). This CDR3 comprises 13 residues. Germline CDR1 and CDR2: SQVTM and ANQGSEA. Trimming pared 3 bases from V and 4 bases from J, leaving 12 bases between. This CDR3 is CSVEGRGRETQYF. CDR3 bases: TGCAGCGTTGAGGGGCGGGGTCGAGAGACCCAGTACTTC. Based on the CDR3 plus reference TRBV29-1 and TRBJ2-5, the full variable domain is SAVISQKPSRDICQRGTSLTIQCQVDSQVTMMFWYRQQPGQSLTLIATANQGSEATYESGFVIDKFPISRPNLTFSTLTVSNMSPEDSSIYLCSVEGRGRETQYFGPGTRLLVL.

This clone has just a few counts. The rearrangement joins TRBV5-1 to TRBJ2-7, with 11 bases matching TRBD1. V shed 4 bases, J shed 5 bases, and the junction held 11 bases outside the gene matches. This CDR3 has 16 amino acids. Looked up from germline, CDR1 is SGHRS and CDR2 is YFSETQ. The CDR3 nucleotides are TGCGCCAGCAGCGACCCCGGGGGACAGGGGGGCCACGAGCAGTACTTC. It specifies CASSDPGGQGGHEQYF. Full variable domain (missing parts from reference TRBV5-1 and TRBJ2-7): KAGVTQTPRYLIKTRGQQVTLSCSPISGHRSVSWYQQTPGQGLQFLFEYFSETQRNKGNFPGRFSGRQFSNSRSEMNVSTLELGDSALYLCASSDPGGQGGHEQYFGPGTRLTVT.

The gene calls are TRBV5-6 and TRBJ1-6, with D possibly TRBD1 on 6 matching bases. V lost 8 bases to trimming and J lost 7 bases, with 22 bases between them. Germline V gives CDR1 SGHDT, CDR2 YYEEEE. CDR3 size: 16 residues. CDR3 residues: CASSTFPGGVNSPLHF. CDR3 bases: TGTGCCAGTTCTACCTTCCCCGGGGGCGTGAATTCACCCCTCCACTTT.

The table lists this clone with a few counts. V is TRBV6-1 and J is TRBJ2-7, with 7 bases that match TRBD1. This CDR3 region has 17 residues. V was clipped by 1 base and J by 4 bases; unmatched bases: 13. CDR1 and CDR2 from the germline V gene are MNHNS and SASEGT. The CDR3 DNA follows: TGTGCCAGCAGTGAAGACGCCTACGGGACAGTTAGGTACGAGCAGTACTTC. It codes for CASSEDAYGTVRYEQYF.

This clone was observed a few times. The CDR3 DNA reads as TGTGCCACCAGCAGCCCCGGGACGGATAACACCGGGGAGCTGTTTTTT. This translates into CATSSPGTDNTGELFF. This rearrangement joins TRBV15 to TRBJ2-2, with D perhaps given as TRBD1 or TRBD2 (5 bases each). Trimming stripped 3 bases from V and 2 bases from J, with 13 bases between. This CDR3 is 16 amino acids long. Germline CDR1 is LNHNV and CDR2 is YYDKDF (reference sequence).

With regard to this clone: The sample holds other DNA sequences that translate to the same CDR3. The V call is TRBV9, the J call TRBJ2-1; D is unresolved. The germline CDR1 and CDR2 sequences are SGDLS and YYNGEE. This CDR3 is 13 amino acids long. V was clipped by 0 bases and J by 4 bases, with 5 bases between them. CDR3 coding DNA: TGTGCCAGCAGCGTAGCTGGGTACAATGAGCAGTTCTTC. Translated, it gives CASSVAGYNEQFF.

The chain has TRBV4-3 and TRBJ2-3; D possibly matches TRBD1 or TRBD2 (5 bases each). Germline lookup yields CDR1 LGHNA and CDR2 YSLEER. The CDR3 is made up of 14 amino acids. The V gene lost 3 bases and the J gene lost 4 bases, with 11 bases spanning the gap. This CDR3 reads CASSHRLGADTQYF. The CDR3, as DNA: TGCGCCAGCAGCCATAGACTGGGGGCAGATACGCAGTATTTT.

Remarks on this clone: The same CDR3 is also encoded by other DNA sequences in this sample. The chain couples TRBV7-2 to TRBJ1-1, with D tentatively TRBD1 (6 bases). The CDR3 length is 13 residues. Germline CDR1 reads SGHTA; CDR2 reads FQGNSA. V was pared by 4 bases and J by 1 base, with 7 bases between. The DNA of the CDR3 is TGTGCCAGCAGCTCGGACAGGAACACTGAAGCTTTCTTT. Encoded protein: CASSSDRNTEAFF. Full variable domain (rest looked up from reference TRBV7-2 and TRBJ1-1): GAGVSQSPSNKVTEKGKDVELRCDPISGHTALYWYRQSLGQGLEFLIYFQGNSAPDKSGLPSDRFSAERTGGSVSTLTIQRTQQEDSAVYLCASSSDRNTEAFFGQGTRLTVV.